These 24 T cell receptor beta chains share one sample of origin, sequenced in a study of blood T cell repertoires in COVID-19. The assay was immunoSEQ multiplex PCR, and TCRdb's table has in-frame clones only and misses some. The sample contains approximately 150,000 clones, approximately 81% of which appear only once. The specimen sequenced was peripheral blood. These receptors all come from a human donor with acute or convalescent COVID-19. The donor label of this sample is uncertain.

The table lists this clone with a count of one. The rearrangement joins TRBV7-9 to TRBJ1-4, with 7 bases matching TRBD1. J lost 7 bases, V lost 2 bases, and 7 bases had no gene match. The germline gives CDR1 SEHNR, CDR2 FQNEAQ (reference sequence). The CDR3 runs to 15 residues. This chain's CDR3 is CASSLSPGGGEKLFF. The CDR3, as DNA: TGTGCCAGCAGCTTATCTCCAGGGGGAGGTGAAAAACTGTTTTTT.

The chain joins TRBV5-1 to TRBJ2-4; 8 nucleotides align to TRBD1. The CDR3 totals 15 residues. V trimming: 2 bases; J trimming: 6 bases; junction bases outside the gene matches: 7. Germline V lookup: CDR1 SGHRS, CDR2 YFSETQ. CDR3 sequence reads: CASSFTGGEGNIQYF. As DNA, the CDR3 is TGCGCCAGCAGCTTCACAGGGGGAGAAGGAAACATTCAGTACTTC. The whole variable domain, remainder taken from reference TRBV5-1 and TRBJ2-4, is KAGVTQTPRYLIKTRGQQVTLSCSPISGHRSVSWYQQTPGQGLQFLFEYFSETQRNKGNFPGRFSGRQFSNSRSEMNVSTLELGDSALYLCASSFTGGEGNIQYFGAGTRLSVL.

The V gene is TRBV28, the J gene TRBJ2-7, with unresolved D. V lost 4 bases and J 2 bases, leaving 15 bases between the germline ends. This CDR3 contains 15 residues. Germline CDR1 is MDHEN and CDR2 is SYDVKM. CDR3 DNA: TGTGCCAGCAGTTCTATTGCGGAACCAACCTACGAGCAGTACTTC. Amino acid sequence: CASSSIAEPTYEQYF.

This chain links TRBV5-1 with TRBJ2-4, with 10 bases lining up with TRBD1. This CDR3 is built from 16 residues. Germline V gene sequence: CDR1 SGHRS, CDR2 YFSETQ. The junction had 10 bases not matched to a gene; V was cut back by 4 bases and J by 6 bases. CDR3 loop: CASSPVPTGGTNIQYF. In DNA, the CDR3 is TGCGCCAGCAGCCCGGTCCCGACAGGGGGCACAAACATTCAGTACTTC.

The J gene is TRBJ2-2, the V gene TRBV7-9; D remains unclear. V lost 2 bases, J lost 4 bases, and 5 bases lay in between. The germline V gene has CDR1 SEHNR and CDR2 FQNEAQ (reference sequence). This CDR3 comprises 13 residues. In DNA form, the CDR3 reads TGTGCCAGCAGCTTACCCGTCACCGGGGAGCTGTTTTTT. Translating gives CASSLPVTGELFF.

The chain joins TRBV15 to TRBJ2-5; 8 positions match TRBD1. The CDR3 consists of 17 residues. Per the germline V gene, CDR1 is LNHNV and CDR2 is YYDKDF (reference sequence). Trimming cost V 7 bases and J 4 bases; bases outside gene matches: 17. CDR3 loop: CATKAVGQGKRRETQYF. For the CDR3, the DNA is TGTGCCACCAAAGCCGTAGGACAGGGTAAACGTAGAGAGACCCAGTACTTC.

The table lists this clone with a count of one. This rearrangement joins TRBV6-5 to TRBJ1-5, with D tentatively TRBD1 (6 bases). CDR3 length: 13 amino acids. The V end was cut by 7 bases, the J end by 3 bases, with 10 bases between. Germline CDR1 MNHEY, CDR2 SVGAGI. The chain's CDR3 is CASIPGHNQPQHF. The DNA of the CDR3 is TGTGCCAGCATCCCGGGACACAATCAGCCCCAGCATTTT.

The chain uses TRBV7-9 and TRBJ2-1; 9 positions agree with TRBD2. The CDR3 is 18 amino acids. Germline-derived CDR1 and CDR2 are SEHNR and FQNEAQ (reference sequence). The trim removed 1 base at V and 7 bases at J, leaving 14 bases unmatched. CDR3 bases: TGTGCCAGCAGCTTAGGTAGCAGTTGGGCGGGGGGGACGAATGAGCAGTTCTTC. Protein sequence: CASSLGSSWAGGTNEQFF. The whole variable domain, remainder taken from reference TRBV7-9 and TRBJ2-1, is DTGVSQNPRHKITKRGQNVTFRCDPISEHNRLYWYRQTLGQGPEFLTYFQNEAQLEKSRLLSDRFSAERPKGSFSTLEIQRTEQGDSAMYLCASSLGSSWAGGTNEQFFGPGTRLTVL.

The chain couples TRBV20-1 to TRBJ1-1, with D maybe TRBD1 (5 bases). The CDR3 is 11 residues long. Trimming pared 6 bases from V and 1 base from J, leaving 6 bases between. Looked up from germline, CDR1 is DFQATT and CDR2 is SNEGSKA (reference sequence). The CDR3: CSARENTEAFF. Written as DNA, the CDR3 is TGCAGTGCCAGGGAGAACACTGAAGCTTTCTTT.

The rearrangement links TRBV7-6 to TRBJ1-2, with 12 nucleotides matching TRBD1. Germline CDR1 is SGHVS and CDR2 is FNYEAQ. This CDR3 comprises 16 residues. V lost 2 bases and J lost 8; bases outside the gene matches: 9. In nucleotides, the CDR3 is TGTGCCAGCAGCTTAAATCCCGGGACAGGGGGCCTGGGCTACACCTTC. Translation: CASSLNPGTGGLGYTF.

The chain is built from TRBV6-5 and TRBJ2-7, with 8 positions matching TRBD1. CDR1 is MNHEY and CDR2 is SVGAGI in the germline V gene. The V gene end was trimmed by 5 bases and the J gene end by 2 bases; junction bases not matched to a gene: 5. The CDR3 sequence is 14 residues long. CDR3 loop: CASSTRTGPYEQYV. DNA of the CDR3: TGTGCCAGCAGTACCCGGACAGGGCCCTACGAGCAGTACGTC.

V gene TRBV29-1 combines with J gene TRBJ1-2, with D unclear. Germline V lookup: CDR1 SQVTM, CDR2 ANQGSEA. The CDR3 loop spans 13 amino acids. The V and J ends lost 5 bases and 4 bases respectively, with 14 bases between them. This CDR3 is CSVPSPAIYGYTF. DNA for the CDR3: TGCAGCGTTCCCTCGCCAGCGATCTATGGCTACACCTTC.

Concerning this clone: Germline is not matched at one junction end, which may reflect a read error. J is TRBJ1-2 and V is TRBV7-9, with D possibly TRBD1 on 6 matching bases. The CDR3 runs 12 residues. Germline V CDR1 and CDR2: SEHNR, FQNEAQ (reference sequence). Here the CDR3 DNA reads TGTGCCAGCAGCTTAGCCGGAGGACAGCCTGCCTTC. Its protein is CASSLAGGQPAF.

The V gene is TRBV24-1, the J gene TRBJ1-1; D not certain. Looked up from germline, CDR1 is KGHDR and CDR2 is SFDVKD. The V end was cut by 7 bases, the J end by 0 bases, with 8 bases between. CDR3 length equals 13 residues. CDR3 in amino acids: CATRRGVNTEAFF. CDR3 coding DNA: TGTGCCACCAGACGGGGAGTGAACACTGAAGCTTTCTTT.

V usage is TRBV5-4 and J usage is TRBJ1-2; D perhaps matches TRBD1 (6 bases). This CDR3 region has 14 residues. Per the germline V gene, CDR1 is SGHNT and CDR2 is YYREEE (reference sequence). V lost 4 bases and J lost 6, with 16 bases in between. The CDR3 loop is CASSLQGRIDGYTF. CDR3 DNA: TGTGCCAGCAGCCTTCAGGGGAGAATTGATGGCTACACCTTC.

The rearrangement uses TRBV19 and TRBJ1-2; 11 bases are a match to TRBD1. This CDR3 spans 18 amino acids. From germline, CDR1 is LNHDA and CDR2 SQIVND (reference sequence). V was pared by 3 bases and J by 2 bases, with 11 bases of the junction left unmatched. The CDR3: CASSIRRTGGVGNYGYTF. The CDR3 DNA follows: TGTGCCAGTAGTATCCGTCGGACAGGGGGCGTAGGAAACTATGGCTACACCTTC.

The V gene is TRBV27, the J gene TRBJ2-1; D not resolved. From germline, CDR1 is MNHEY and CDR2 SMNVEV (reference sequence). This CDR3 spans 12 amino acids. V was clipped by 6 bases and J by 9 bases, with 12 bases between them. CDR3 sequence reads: CASSLPGAEQFF. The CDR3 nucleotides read TGTGCCAGCAGCCTCCCGGGTGCTGAGCAGTTCTTC.

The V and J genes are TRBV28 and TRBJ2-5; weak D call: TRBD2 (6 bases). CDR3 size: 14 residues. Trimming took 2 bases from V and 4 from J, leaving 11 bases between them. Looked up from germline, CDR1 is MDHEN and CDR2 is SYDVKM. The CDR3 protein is CASSLVGGVETQYF. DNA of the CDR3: TGTGCCAGCAGTTTAGTCGGGGGAGTAGAGACCCAGTACTTC.

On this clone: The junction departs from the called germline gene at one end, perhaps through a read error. CDR3 nucleotides: TGTGCCAGCAGCCTAGCCCCGGGACATAGCACAAGCTCTGGGGCCAACGTCCTGACTTTC. It is translated as CASSLAPGHSTSSGANVLTF. The gene calls are TRBV7-8 and TRBJ2-6, with D possibly matching TRBD1 (6 bases). The CDR3 is made up of 20 amino acids. Germline CDR1 is SGHVS and CDR2 is FQNEAQ. The whole variable domain, filled in from reference TRBV7-8 and TRBJ2-6, reads GAGVSQSPRYKVAKRGQDVALRCDPISGHVSLFWYQQALGQGPEFLTYFQNEAQLDKSGLPSDRFFAERPEGSVSTLKIQRTQQEDSAVYLCASSLAPGHSTSSGANVLTFGAGSRLTVL.

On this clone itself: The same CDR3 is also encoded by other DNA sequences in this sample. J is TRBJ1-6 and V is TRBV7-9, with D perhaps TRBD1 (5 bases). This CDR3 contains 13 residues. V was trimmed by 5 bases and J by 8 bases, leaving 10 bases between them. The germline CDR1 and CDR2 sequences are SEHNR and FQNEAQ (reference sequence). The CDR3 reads CASSLREDSPLHF. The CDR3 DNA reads TGTGCCAGCAGCCTCAGGGAAGATTCACCCCTCCACTTT.

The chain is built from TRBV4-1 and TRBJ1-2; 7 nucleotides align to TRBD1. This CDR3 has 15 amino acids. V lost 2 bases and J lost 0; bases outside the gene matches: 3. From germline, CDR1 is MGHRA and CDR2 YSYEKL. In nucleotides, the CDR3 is TGCGCCAGCAGCCAACCGGGACAGACTAACTATGGCTACACCTTC. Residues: CASSQPGQTNYGYTF.

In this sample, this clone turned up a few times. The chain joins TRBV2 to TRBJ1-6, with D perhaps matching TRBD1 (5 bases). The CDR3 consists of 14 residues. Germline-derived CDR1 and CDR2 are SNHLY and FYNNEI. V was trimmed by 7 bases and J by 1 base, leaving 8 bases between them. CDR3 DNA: TGTGCCAGCACTAGGGGTTCCTATAATTCACCCCTCCACTTT. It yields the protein CASTRGSYNSPLHF.

The CDR3 loop reads CASTGHGYTF. The CDR3 DNA reads TGTGCCAGCACGGGTCATGGCTACACCTTC. V gene TRBV12-3 or TRBV12-4 combines with J gene TRBJ1-2; D remains unclear. V was trimmed by 7 bases and J by 6 bases, leaving 6 bases between them. This CDR3 has 10 amino acids.

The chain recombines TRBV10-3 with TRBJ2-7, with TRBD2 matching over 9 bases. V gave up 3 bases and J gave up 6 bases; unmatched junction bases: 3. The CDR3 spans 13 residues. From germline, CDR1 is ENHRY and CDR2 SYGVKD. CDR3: CAISERLAAEQYV. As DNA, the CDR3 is TGTGCCATCAGTGAAAGACTAGCGGCCGAGCAGTACGTC.